The sequence of this T cell receptor beta chain was determined in a study of beta chain features in type 1 diabetes. Study-level results: Among patients with Type 1 diabetes, TCRB CDR3s were moderately but significantly shorter in every one of the four CD4+ subsets. Naive, central memory and Treg TCRB repertoires seemed to resemble each other more closely in patients than they did in healthy donors.

The CDR3 consists of 14 residues. Germline CDR1 MGHRA, CDR2 YSYEKL. V lost 8 bases to trimming and J lost 0 bases, with 13 bases between them. This clone was seen a handful of times. Its antigen is currently unknown. Sequencing targeted expressed TCRB transcripts, as all isolated RNA had been reverse transcribed. The data were produced by immunoSEQ multiplex PCR, yet TCRdb's version contains in-frame clones alone and is incomplete. The top ten hold 0.022% of the sample, which has hundreds of thousands of clones, over 10% seen once. Central memory, naive, regulatory and stem cell-like memory CD4+ cells were sorted by CD45RO/CCR7/CD25/CD127/CD95/CD27. Post-sort purity exceeded 98% for all sorted populations.

This TCR was sampled from a man aged 18 to 30 with type 1 diabetes. Material: naive CD4+ T cells from blood. The chain recombines TRBV4-1 with TRBJ1-1; no clear D gene. The CDR3 DNA reads as TGCGCCAGCGGGCAGCAAGACATGAACACTGAAGCTTTCTTT. It yields the protein CASGQQDMNTEAFF.